This entry features one TCR beta chain sequence. Its antigen is unknown. This specimen comes from a study of T-cell memory formation after mild COVID-19. TCRdb reprocessed the 5' RACE reads with MiXCR, giving one entry per CDR3 protein. Of about 110,000 distinct CDR3 sequences listed, approximately 15% are singletons. Germline assignment: CDR1 MNHNY and CDR2 SVGAGI (reference sequence). CDR3 size: 14 residues. The V gene lost 4 bases and the J gene lost 0 bases, with 7 bases spanning the gap. Study observations and caveats: Clones contracting day 15 to 85 were balanced CD4/CD8; later expanders leaned CD4+. A second wave of clones peaked on day 37, and their SARS-CoV-2 specificity went unconfirmed. A subset of responding clones appeared in pre-infection memory, suggesting cross-reactive memory joined. Mainly in CM and EM were contracting CD4+ clones; CD8+ were in EMRA.

This chain connects TRBV6-6 to TRBJ1-3; no clear D. The sequenced sample consisted of PBMCs or a T cell subset sorted from them (not recorded which). The receptor was isolated from a man aged 18 to 29 who had mild COVID-19 (a few samples of this study predate the infection). Cell type and time point are not known. The CDR3 is CASSSLGSGNTIYF. In nucleotides, the CDR3 is TGTGCCAGCAGTTCTTTGGGCTCTGGAAACACCATATATTTT.